The clone carrying this T cell receptor (beta chain) was seen once. Its antigen remains unidentified. Vbeta (60) and Jbeta (13) primers were used in the PCR. Sequenced by immunoSEQ multiplex PCR; TCRdb stores in-frame clones only, minus some. The table lists over 150,000 clones, around 75% of them singletons. Germline trimming cut 2 bases from V and 7 bases from J; bases unmatched to any gene: 11. Germline V gene lookup returns CDR1 SGHRS and CDR2 YFSETQ. The CDR3 length is 15 residues. This specimen comes from a study of cytomegalovirus exposure and HLA in healthy donors. The study, taken as a whole, reports: In vitro data verified a few CMV-associated chains as specific for CMV antigens.

The sample was PBMCs. This chain uses TRBV5-1 with TRBJ2-7; 8 bases align to TRBD1. The clonotype comes from a male donor in good health and CMV-seronegative. The CDR3 nucleotides are TGCGCCAGCAGCTTATCCCGGACAGGGTTGGGTGAGCAGTACTTC. Its translation: CASSLSRTGLGEQYF. The full variable domain, in which reference TRBV5-1 and TRBJ2-7 provide the parts outside the CDR3, is KAGVTQTPRYLIKTRGQQVTLSCSPISGHRSVSWYQQTPGQGLQFLFEYFSETQRNKGNFPGRFSGRQFSNSRSEMNVSTLELGDSALYLCASSLSRTGLGEQYFGPGTRLTVT.